This TCR beta chain appears in the sequencing data of a study of spatial heterogeneity in lung cancer. Stated time point: sample taken at primary tumor resection. Unsorted whole RNA samples from tumor, nontumor lung or frozen PBMC were sequenced. This clonotype was seen at least ten times. TCRdb itself ran the 5' RACE reads through MiXCR, one entry per CDR3 protein. The repertoire holds nearly 50,000 distinct CDR3 sequences, 7.5% to 9% seen once, with roughly an eighth in the top ten. V shed 8 bases and J shed 7 bases, with 15 bases lying between them. In germline, CDR1 is MNHNY, CDR2 SVGAGI (reference sequence). This CDR3 contains 13 residues.

V and J are TRBV6-6 and TRBJ1-5; D is possibly TRBD1 (5 bases). This material consisted of PBMCs, taken at surgery. This TCR derives from a female donor with early-stage non-small cell lung cancer. In nucleotides, the CDR3 is TGTGCCAGCGGTTTCGGGGCGGCACAGCCCCAGCATTTT. Translated, it gives CASGFGAAQPQHF.